What follows are 15 T cell receptor beta chains derived from one specimen sequenced in a study of T cells after yellow fever vaccination. Using its own MiXCR run on the 5' RACE reads, TCRdb lists one record per CDR3 protein. The sample lists tens of thousands of distinct CDR3 sequences; roughly 7.4% were seen once. This sample comprised CD8+ T cells sorted from PBMCs, obtained 15 days after the yellow fever booster vaccination. These receptors were obtained from a man younger than 45 who received the YFV17D yellow fever vaccine.

Ten or more counts support this clonotype. The chain employs TRBV5-5 and TRBJ1-6; TRBD1 is a possible D gene (5 bases). CDR3 length: 15 amino acids. CDR1 SGHKS and CDR2 YYEKEE come from the germline V gene (reference sequence). The germline V and J ends were trimmed by 1 base and 7 bases, with 12 bases remaining between them. The CDR3 sequence is CASSLWMTENSPLHF. For the CDR3, the DNA is TGTGCCAGCAGCTTGTGGATGACAGAGAATTCACCCCTCCACTTT.

This clonotype was observed many times. This sequence joins TRBV20-1 and TRBJ2-7, with D tentatively TRBD1 (5 bases). V gave up 5 bases and J gave up 3 bases, with 11 bases separating them. Germline V gene lookup returns CDR1 DFQATT and CDR2 SNEGSKA (reference sequence). The CDR3 has 12 residues. CDR3 in amino acids: CSADRDSYEQYF. CDR3 bases: TGCAGTGCTGACCGAGACAGCTACGAGCAGTACTTC.

The gene calls are TRBV7-9 and TRBJ2-5; no firm D call. The CDR3 spans 12 residues. V was clipped by 5 bases and J by 5 bases, with 9 bases between them. Germline assignment: CDR1 SEHNR and CDR2 FQNEAQ (reference sequence). The DNA of the CDR3 is TGTGCCAGCAGCCCAAATCAGGAGACCCAGTACTTC. It translates to CASSPNQETQYF.

This clonotype was observed many times. The V and J genes are TRBV7-2 and TRBJ2-2; the D is unclear. The ends were cut back, 5 bases at V and 6 bases at J, with 10 bases in the middle. CDR1 is SGHTA, CDR2 FQGNSA, per germline. The CDR3 length is 13 residues. CDR3 in DNA: TGTGCCAGCAGCGCATATTCCGCCGGGGAGCTGTTTTTT. It codes for CASSAYSAGELFF.

This clonotype showed up many times. The chain couples TRBV25-1 to TRBJ1-1, with a weak D call TRBD1 (5 bases). V gave up 3 bases and J gave up 0 bases, with 14 bases separating them. The CDR3 has 16 residues. Germline V gene data show CDR1 as MGHDK and CDR2 as SYGVNS. The CDR3 DNA follows: TGTGCCAGCAGTGAGTGGTATGGGGCTTTGAACACTGAAGCTTTCTTT. It yields the protein CASSEWYGALNTEAFF.

Ten or more counts support this clonotype. The V and J genes are TRBV5-1 and TRBJ2-5; D not certain. Trimming removed 2 bases at V and 7 bases at J, with 12 bases between. CDR3 length equals 13 residues. Germline V lookup: CDR1 SGHRS, CDR2 YFSETQ. In nucleotides, the CDR3 is TGCGCCAGCAGCTTAGAAACTATTGGGACCCAGTACTTC. As protein: CASSLETIGTQYF.

As to this clonotype: A much more abundant neighbour one base away suggests this may be a read error. The CDR3 DNA sequence: TGTGCCAGCACTAGTCCTGCAGAGACCCGGTACTTC. Residues: CASTSPAETRYF. The chain combines TRBV28 with TRBJ2-5; D call uncertain. Germline V gene sequence: CDR1 MDHEN, CDR2 SYDVKM. CDR3 size: 12 residues.

This clonotype was found many times. The rearrangement joins TRBV5-6 to TRBJ2-4; 8 bases align to TRBD1. J gave up 6 bases and V 5 bases, and 10 bases lay outside the gene matches. This CDR3 is 15 amino acids long. CDR1 and CDR2 (germline): SGHDT, YYEEEE. CDR3 region: CASSGDWTGINIQYF. In nucleotides, the CDR3 is TGTGCCAGCAGTGGAGATTGGACAGGGATAAACATTCAGTACTTC. Together with reference TRBV5-6 and TRBJ2-4, the CDR3 gives the full variable domain: DAGVTQSPTHLIKTRGQQVTLRCSPKSGHDTVSWYQQALGQGPQFIFQYYEEEERQRGNFPDRFSGHQFPNYSSELNVNALLLGDSALYLCASSGDWTGINIQYFGAGTRLSVL.

The sample holds many counts of this clonotype. The gene calls are TRBV7-9 and TRBJ1-1, with D hard to call. CDR1 SEHNR and CDR2 FQNEAQ come from the germline V gene (reference sequence). CDR3 length: 12 residues. The V end lost 4 bases, the J end lost 8 bases, and 11 bases lay between the germline ends. The chain's CDR3 is CASSSVGLEAFF. The CDR3 DNA sequence: TGTGCCAGCAGCTCCGTGGGCTTAGAAGCTTTCTTT.

J is TRBJ2-1 and V is TRBV3-1; 9 bases agree with TRBD2. The CDR3 sequence is 19 residues long. CDR1 and CDR2 from the germline V gene are LGHDT and YNNKEL (reference sequence). The ends lost 10 bases at V and 0 bases at J; junction bases unmatched: 19. CDR3 loop: CAICSSPLSSGASYNEQFF. For the CDR3, the DNA is TGTGCCATCTGCTCCTCACCCTTATCTAGCGGGGCCTCCTACAATGAGCAGTTCTTC.

This clonotype was recorded at least ten times. The genes are TRBV20-1 and TRBJ2-5; no definite D call. Germline CDR1 DFQATT, CDR2 SNEGSKA (reference sequence). V gave up 1 base and J gave up 2 bases, with 2 bases separating them. This CDR3 region has 11 residues. CDR3 amino acids: CSARGQETQYF. Written as DNA, the CDR3 is TGCAGTGCTAGAGGGCAAGAGACCCAGTACTTC.

This clonotype was observed at least ten times. This chain connects TRBV7-9 to TRBJ2-5; 14 nucleotides line up with TRBD2. CDR3 length: 16 amino acids. V shed 5 bases, J shed 5 bases, and the junction held 7 bases outside the gene matches. CDR1 is SEHNR, CDR2 FQNEAQ, per germline (reference sequence). The CDR3 DNA sequence: TGTGCCAGCAGCACATGGACTAGCGGGAGGTTTGAGACCCAGTACTTC. Translated, it gives CASSTWTSGRFETQYF.

This clonotype was observed many times. This chain uses TRBV12-3 or TRBV12-4 with TRBJ1-2; 9 nucleotides line up with TRBD1. CDR3 length: 14 amino acids. The junction had 8 bases not matched to a gene; V was cut back by 5 bases and J by 7 bases. In nucleotides, the CDR3 is TGTGCCAGCAGTCATAGCGGGACAGGGTTTGGCTACACCTTC. It is translated as CASSHSGTGFGYTF.

This clonotype was recorded many times. The rearrangement links TRBV7-8 to TRBJ1-2, with D hard to call. CDR1 and CDR2 (germline): SGHVS, FQNEAQ. V was pared by 4 bases and J by 8 bases, with 11 bases between. The CDR3 contains 12 residues. The CDR3 nucleotides are TGTGCCAGCAGCTCAGAACCGCGAGGCTACACCTTC. Translating gives CASSSEPRGYTF.

This clonotype was found many times. The V call is TRBV5-1, the J call TRBJ2-5; TRBD1 matches at 10 bases. Germline V gene lookup returns CDR1 SGHRS and CDR2 YFSETQ. V was pared by 0 bases and J by 4 bases, with 6 bases of the junction left unmatched. This CDR3 contains 16 residues. CDR3 protein: CASSLEWGDRGETQYF. CDR3 DNA: TGCGCCAGCAGCTTGGAGTGGGGGGACAGGGGAGAGACCCAGTACTTC.